The T cell receptor (beta chain) described here comes from a study of neurological immune-mediated disorders. The table lists this clonotype with many counts. Time point given: technical triplicate 3. Each sorted-subset library came from 800,000 to 1,000,000 CD4+ or CD8+ T cells. This CDR3 contains 17 residues. Germline CDR1 SNHLY, CDR2 FYNNEI. V lost 7 bases and J lost 6; bases outside the gene matches: 19. MiXCR, applied by TCRdb to the 5' RACE reads, yields one record per CDR3 protein. Counted here are nearly 30,000 distinct CDR3 sequences, approximately 15% occurring once; the ten biggest clones make up around 5%.

This sequence originates from a female donor with HTLV-1-associated myelopathy (HAM/TSP). The rearrangement uses TRBV2 and TRBJ2-3; TRBD2 matches at 7 bases. The sample taken for sequencing was CD4+ T cells from blood. CDR3 amino acids: CASNREPEREAVDTQYF. The CDR3 DNA reads TGTGCCAGCAACCGGGAACCAGAGCGGGAAGCGGTGGATACGCAGTATTTT.